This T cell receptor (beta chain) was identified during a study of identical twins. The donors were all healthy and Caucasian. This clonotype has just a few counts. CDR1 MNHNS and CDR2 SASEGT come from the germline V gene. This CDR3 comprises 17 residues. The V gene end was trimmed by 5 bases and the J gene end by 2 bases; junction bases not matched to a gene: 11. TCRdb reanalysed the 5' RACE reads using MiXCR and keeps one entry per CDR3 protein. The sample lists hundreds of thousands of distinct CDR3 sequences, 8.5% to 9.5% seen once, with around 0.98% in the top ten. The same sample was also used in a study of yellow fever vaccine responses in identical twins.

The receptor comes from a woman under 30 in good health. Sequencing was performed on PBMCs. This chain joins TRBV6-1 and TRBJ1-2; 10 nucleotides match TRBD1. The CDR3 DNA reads TGTGCCAGCAGTAATCCCAGACCGGGACAGGGGAACTATGGCTACACCTTC. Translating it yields CASSNPRPGQGNYGYTF.